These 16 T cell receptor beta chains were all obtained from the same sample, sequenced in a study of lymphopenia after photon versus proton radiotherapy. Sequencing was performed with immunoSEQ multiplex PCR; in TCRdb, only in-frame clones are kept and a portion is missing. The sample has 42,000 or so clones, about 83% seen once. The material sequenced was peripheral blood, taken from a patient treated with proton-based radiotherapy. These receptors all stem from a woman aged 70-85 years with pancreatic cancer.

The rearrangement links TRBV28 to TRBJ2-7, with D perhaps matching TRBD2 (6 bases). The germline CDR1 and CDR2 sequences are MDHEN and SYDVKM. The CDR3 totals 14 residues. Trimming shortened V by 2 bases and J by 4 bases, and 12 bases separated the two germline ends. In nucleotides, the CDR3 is TGTGCCAGCAGTTTAACGGGAGAATCATACGAGCAGTACTTC. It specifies CASSLTGESYEQYF.

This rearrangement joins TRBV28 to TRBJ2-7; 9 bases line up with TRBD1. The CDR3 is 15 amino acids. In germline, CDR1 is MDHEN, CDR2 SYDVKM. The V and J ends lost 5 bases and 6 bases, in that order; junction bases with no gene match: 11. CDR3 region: CASSQSGTGRGEQYF. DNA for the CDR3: TGTGCCAGCAGTCAATCCGGGACAGGGAGAGGCGAGCAGTACTTC.

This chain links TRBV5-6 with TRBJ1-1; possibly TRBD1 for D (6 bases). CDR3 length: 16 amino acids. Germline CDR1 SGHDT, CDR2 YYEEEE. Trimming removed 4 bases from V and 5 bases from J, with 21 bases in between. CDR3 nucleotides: TGTGCCAGCAGCCCAGGGAGGGGGGCTTGGGTTACTGAAGCTTTCTTT. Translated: CASSPGRGAWVTEAFF.

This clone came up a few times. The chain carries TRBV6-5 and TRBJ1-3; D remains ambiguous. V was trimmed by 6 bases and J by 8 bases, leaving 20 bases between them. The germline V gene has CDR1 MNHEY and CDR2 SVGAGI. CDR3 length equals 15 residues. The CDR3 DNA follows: TGTGCCAGCAGGGCGACGGGGTCGCTCGTGGACACCATATATTTT. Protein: CASRATGSLVDTIYF.

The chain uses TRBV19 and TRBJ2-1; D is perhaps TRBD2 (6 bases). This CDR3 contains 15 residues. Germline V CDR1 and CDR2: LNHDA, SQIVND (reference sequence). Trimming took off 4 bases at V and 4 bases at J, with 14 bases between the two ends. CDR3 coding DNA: TGTGCCAGTAGTACTAGGACTATTACATACAATGAGCAGTTCTTC. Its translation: CASSTRTITYNEQFF.

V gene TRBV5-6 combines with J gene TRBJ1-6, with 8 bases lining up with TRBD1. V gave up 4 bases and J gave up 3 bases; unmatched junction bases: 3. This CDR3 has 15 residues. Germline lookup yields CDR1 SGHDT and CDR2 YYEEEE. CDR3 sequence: CASSPGTGYNSPLHF. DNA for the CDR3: TGTGCCAGCAGCCCAGGGACAGGCTATAATTCACCCCTCCACTTT.

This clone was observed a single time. CDR3 region: CASTTGSNTIYF. CDR3 sequence (DNA): TGTGCCAGCACTACAGGGTCCAACACCATATATTTT. The genes are TRBV6-6 and TRBJ1-3, with D perhaps matching TRBD1 (6 bases). Trimming left V 7 bases short and J 7 bases short, with 11 bases between. The germline gives CDR1 MNHNY, CDR2 SVGAGI (reference sequence). This CDR3 has 12 residues.

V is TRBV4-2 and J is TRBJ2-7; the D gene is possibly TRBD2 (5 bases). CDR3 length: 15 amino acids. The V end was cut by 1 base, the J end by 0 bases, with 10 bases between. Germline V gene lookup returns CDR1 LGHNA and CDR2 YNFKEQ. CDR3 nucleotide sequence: TGTGCCAGCAGCCAAGGGCCGGGATCCTCCTACGAGCAGTACTTC. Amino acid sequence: CASSQGPGSSYEQYF.

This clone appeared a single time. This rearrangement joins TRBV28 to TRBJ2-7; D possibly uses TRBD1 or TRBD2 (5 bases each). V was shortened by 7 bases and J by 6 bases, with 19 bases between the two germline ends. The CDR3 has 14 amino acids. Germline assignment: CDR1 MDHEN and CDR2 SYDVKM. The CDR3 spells CASNQAGGGAEQYF. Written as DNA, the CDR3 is TGTGCCAGCAACCAGGCGGGTGGTGGGGCCGAGCAGTACTTC.

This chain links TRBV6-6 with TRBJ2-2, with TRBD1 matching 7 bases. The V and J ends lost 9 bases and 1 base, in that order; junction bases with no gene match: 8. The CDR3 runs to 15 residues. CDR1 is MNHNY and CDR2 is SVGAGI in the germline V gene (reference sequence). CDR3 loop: CASGTGALNTGELFF. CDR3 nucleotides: TGTGCCAGTGGAACAGGGGCCCTGAACACCGGGGAGCTGTTTTTT.

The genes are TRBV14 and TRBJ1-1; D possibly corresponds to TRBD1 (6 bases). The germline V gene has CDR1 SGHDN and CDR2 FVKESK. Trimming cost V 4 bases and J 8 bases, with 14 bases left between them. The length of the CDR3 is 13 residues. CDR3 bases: TGTGCCAGCAGCCCTACAGGGTTGCGCGAAGCTTTCTTT. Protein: CASSPTGLREAFF.

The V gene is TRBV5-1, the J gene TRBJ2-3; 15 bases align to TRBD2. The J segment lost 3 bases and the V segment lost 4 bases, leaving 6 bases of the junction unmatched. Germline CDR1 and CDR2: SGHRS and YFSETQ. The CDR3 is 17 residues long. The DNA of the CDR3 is TGCGCCAGCAGCCTGGGACTAGCGGGAGGAGGGACAGATACGCAGTATTTT. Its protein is CASSLGLAGGGTDTQYF.

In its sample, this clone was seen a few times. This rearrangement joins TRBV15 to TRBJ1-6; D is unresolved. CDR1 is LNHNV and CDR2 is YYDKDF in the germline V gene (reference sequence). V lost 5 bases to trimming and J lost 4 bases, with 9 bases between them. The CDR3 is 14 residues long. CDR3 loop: CATSPNRYNSPLHF. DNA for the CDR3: TGTGCCACCAGCCCGAACAGATATAATTCACCCCTCCACTTT.

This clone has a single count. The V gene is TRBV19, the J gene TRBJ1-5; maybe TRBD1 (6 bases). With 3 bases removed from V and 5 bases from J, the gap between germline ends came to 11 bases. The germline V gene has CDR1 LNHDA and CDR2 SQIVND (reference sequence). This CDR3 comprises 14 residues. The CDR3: CASSMWDTDQPQHF. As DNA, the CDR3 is TGTGCCAGTAGTATGTGGGACACAGATCAGCCCCAGCATTTT.

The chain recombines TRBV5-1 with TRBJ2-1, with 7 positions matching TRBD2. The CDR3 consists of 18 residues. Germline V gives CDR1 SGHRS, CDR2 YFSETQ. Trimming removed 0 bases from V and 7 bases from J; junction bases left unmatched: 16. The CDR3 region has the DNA TGCGCCAGCAGCTTGGTACAGGTAGCGGGTCGGGGATTAAATGAGCAGTTCTTC. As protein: CASSLVQVAGRGLNEQFF.

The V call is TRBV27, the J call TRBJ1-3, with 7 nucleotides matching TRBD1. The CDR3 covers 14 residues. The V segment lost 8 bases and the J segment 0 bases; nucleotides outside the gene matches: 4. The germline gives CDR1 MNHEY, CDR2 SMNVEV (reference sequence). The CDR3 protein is CASSGQTSGNTIYF. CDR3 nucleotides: TGTGCCAGCTCGGGACAGACCTCTGGAAACACCATATATTTT.